Here is one T cell receptor beta chain with its context. Its matching antigen is unknown. The CDR3 is 18 amino acids. Germline lookup yields CDR1 LNHNV and CDR2 YYDKDF (reference sequence). Unmatched junction bases numbered 14, after V lost 2 bases and J lost 4 bases. This entry is derived from a study of graft-versus-host responses after intestinal transplantation. Whole-study results and caveats: Individuals who had graft-donor T cell macrochimerism had allografts that showed high graft-versus-host to host-versus-graft clonal ratios. Circulating GvH clone levels at their peak were associated with HvG declines (early post-transplant).

TCRdb keeps only in-frame clones here, not all; method: immunoSEQ multiplex PCR. Found here are 77,000 or so clones, roughly 94% of them singletons; the top ten hold around 0.5%. The clonotype originates from a human donor who received an intestinal transplant. The sequencing used unstimulated CD8+ T cells sorted from spleen or lymph node cells, collected before intestinal transplant. The chain joins TRBV15 to TRBJ1-5; 7 bases line up with TRBD1. CDR3: CATSRPTNLTGKNQPQHF. The CDR3 DNA reads TGTGCCACCAGCAGACCGACGAATCTGACAGGGAAGAATCAGCCCCAGCATTTT.